This TCR beta chain was recorded in a study of shared clonotypes between healthy human individuals. V was pared by 2 bases and J by 6 bases, with 14 bases between. The CDR3 has 14 residues. Germline V gene lookup returns CDR1 MNHEY and CDR2 SVGAGI. Assay used: immunoSEQ multiplex PCR; TCRdb lists only in-frame clones, some missing. The data hold under 2,000,000 clones, with about 95% observed a single time. The naive CD8 subset, CD45RO-negative cells positively selected for CCR7, excluded terminally differentiated effector memory CD45RA+ cells. The receptor's source is a man aged 18 to 35 in good health. The rearrangement links TRBV6-5 to TRBJ2-7; D is ambiguous. The specimen sequenced was naive CD8+ T cells sorted from blood. The CDR3, as DNA: TGTGCCAGCAGTTACGCGACATTCAGCGCCGAGCAGTACTTC. Protein sequence: CASSYATFSAEQYF.